The 4 T cell receptor beta chains given below trace back to one sample, sequenced in a study of shared clonotypes between healthy human individuals. The protocol was immunoSEQ multiplex PCR, while the TCRdb copy is restricted to in-frame clones and leaves out a portion. The repertoire includes about 1 million clones, 70% to 80% of them detected once, and approximately 1.5% sits in the top ten. What was sequenced was memory CD4+ T cells sorted from blood. Subset denoted: CD45RA-negative fraction. The receptors here all came from a young man in good health.

The V call is TRBV5-4, the J call TRBJ2-5; D might be TRBD1 (6 bases). The CDR3 has 15 residues. Trimming took 0 bases from V and 7 from J, leaving 16 bases between them. The V gene's germline CDR1 is SGHNT and CDR2 YYREEE (reference sequence). Written as DNA, the CDR3 is TGTGCCAGCAGCTTGGGCGCTAGGTCACAGGGGACCCAGTACTTC. It codes for CASSLGARSQGTQYF.

The sample holds a few counts of this clone. This rearrangement joins TRBV4-3 to TRBJ1-1; D not resolved. Germline assignment: CDR1 LGHNA and CDR2 YSLEER. The CDR3 extends over 13 amino acids. With 0 bases removed from V and 9 bases from J, the gap between germline ends came to 11 bases. The CDR3 loop is CASSQETIYQAFF. In DNA form, the CDR3 reads TGCGCCAGCAGCCAAGAAACGATCTATCAAGCTTTCTTT.

This clone was seen a few times. This chain uses TRBV7-2 with TRBJ2-1, with TRBD2 identical over 9 bases. The germline gives CDR1 SGHTA, CDR2 FQGNSA. The CDR3 has 15 amino acids. Losses at the gene ends were 1 base for V and 6 bases for J; bases not matched to a gene: 4. This CDR3 reads CASSLGGTSLNEQFF. In DNA form, the CDR3 reads TGTGCCAGCAGCTTAGGAGGGACTAGCCTCAATGAGCAGTTCTTC. The full variable domain, in which reference TRBV7-2 and TRBJ2-1 provide the parts outside the CDR3, is GAGVSQSPSNKVTEKGKDVELRCDPISGHTALYWYRQSLGQGLEFLIYFQGNSAPDKSGLPSDRFSAERTGGSVSTLTIQRTQQEDSAVYLCASSLGGTSLNEQFFGPGTRLTVL.

Comment on this clone: The junction and the germline gene differ at one end; a read error may be behind it. Other DNA sequences from this sample encode an identical CDR3 as well. J is TRBJ2-2 and V is TRBV11-2, with TRBD1 as a possible D gene (5 bases). CDR3 length: 16 amino acids. CDR1 is SGHAT, CDR2 FQNNGV, per germline. This CDR3 is CASSSPVTANTGELFF. The CDR3 DNA sequence: TGTGCCAGCTCGAGTCCGGTGACAGCGAACACCGGAGAGCTGTTTTTT.